These 29 T cell receptor beta chains originate from one sample sequenced in a study of cytomegalovirus exposure and HLA in healthy donors. PCR was performed using 60 Vbeta and 13 Jbeta primers. The assay was immunoSEQ multiplex PCR, and TCRdb's table has in-frame clones only and misses some. The repertoire holds about 200,000 clones, with about 80% as singletons. The sample was PBMCs. The receptors shown here come from a man between 18 and 35 years old in good health and CMV-seronegative.

The chain couples TRBV10-2 to TRBJ1-4; D gene ambiguous. The CDR3 is 11 amino acids. Per germline, CDR1 WSHSY and CDR2 SAAADI. V lost 6 bases to trimming and J lost 11 bases, with 10 bases between them. Written as DNA, the CDR3 is TGCGCCAGCAGCCCGGTTGGTAAACTGTTTTTT. This translates into CASSPVGKLFF.

The table lists this clone with a few counts. This chain uses TRBV2 with TRBJ2-7; 9 bases match TRBD2. V lost 2 bases, J lost 0 bases, and 5 bases stayed unmatched. The CDR3 runs 16 residues. CDR1 is SNHLY and CDR2 is FYNNEI in the germline V gene. The CDR3, as DNA: TGTGCCAGCAGTGAAACCGAGCGGGAGGTCTCCTACGAGCAGTACTTC. Protein product: CASSETEREVSYEQYF.

The J gene is TRBJ2-5, the V gene TRBV28, with D tentatively TRBD2 (6 bases). Trimming stripped 5 bases from V and 2 bases from J, with 6 bases between. This CDR3 is built from 12 residues. The germline V gene encodes CDR1 MDHEN and CDR2 SYDVKM. The CDR3 coding sequence is TGTGCCAGCAGTCGGGGGCAAGAGACCCAGTACTTC. Translating it yields CASSRGQETQYF.

V gene TRBV4-2 combines with J gene TRBJ1-2, with D perhaps matching TRBD1 (5 bases). Germline CDR1 reads LGHNA; CDR2 reads YNFKEQ. The CDR3 loop spans 13 amino acids. V lost 3 bases, J lost 5 bases, and 10 bases lay in between. CDR3 bases: TGTGCCAGCAGCCAGGGACTCCCATATGGCTACACCTTC. It yields the protein CASSQGLPYGYTF.

The CDR3 region has the DNA TGTGCCAGCAGTGAAGCGGCGGGAGTCCTTTACGAGCAGTACTTC. Protein product: CASSEAAGVLYEQYF. This sequence joins TRBV6-1 and TRBJ2-7; TRBD2 matches at 7 bases. The V gene end was trimmed by 0 bases and the J gene end by 4 bases; junction bases not matched to a gene: 6. The CDR3 has 15 amino acids. Germline V gene lookup returns CDR1 MNHNS and CDR2 SASEGT.

The CDR3, as DNA: TGTGCCAGCAGGCAGACAGGGGCGTATGGCTACACCTTC. Amino acid sequence: CASRQTGAYGYTF. The J gene is TRBJ1-2, the V gene TRBV28; 8 bases map to TRBD1. The V segment lost 6 bases and the J segment 5 bases; nucleotides outside the gene matches: 5. The germline gives CDR1 MDHEN, CDR2 SYDVKM. The CDR3 loop spans 13 amino acids.

The chain has TRBV10-1 and TRBJ2-3, with D perhaps TRBD2 (6 bases). Trimming left V 2 bases short and J 6 bases short, with 15 bases between. Germline-derived CDR1 and CDR2 are WNHNN and SYGVQD (reference sequence). The CDR3 is made up of 15 amino acids. The DNA of the CDR3 is TGCGCCAGCAGTGAGACGGGAGAGCGGAGGGATACGCAGTATTTT. Protein product: CASSETGERRDTQYF.

V usage is TRBV27 and J usage is TRBJ1-1, with 9 nucleotides matching TRBD1. Germline V gives CDR1 MNHEY, CDR2 SMNVEV (reference sequence). There are 16 residues in the CDR3. The junction had 5 bases not matched to a gene; V was cut back by 3 bases and J by 0 bases. CDR3 region: CASSFGTGKMNTEAFF. In nucleotides, the CDR3 is TGTGCCAGCAGTTTCGGGACAGGGAAAATGAACACTGAAGCTTTCTTT.

The rearrangement uses TRBV10-3 and TRBJ1-1; no definite D call. Per the germline V gene, CDR1 is ENHRY and CDR2 is SYGVKD. V lost 6 bases and J lost 1, with 6 bases in between. The CDR3 extends over 12 amino acids. CDR3 nucleotides: TGTGCCATCAGCACAGAGAACACTGAAGCTTTCTTT. It yields the protein CAISTENTEAFF.

This clone was seen once. The chain is built from TRBV27 and TRBJ2-7; 7 bases align to TRBD2. The length of the CDR3 is 14 residues. Per germline, CDR1 MNHEY and CDR2 SMNVEV (reference sequence). J was trimmed by 4 bases and V by 8 bases; bases with no gene match: 11. CDR3 residues: CASAPRLGGYEQYF. CDR3 DNA: TGTGCCAGCGCCCCCCGGTTGGGAGGGTACGAGCAGTACTTC.

The chain uses TRBV19 and TRBJ2-3; maybe TRBD2 (5 bases). Germline CDR1 reads LNHDA; CDR2 reads SQIVND (reference sequence). This CDR3 is built from 15 residues. V lost 6 bases to trimming and J lost 5 bases, with 18 bases between them. Here the CDR3 reads CASSLDEGVGDTQYF. CDR3 coding DNA: TGTGCCAGTAGCCTAGACGAGGGAGTAGGAGATACGCAGTATTTT.

This clone appeared once. CDR3 DNA sequence: TGTGCCAGCAGATCGACAGGGGGCCCCTACGAGCAGTACTTC. Translating gives CASRSTGGPYEQYF. J is TRBJ2-7 and V is TRBV27; 10 positions agree with TRBD1. Germline V gene sequence: CDR1 MNHEY, CDR2 SMNVEV (reference sequence). This CDR3 has 14 amino acids. J gave up 2 bases and V 6 bases, and 4 bases lay outside the gene matches.

The chain uses TRBV29-1 and TRBJ2-7; tentatively, D is TRBD1 (5 bases). This CDR3 comprises 13 residues. V dropped 6 bases and J dropped 3 bases, with 15 bases sitting between them. CDR1 and CDR2 (germline): SQVTM, ANQGSEA. CDR3 sequence: CSVLGWGGYEQYF. DNA of the CDR3: TGCAGCGTCCTTGGCTGGGGCGGCTACGAGCAGTACTTC.

The rearrangement uses TRBV4-1 and TRBJ2-7, with 8 positions matching TRBD1. Germline loops: CDR1 MGHRA, CDR2 YSYEKL. The CDR3 is 13 residues long. The J segment lost 6 bases and the V segment lost 2 bases, leaving 3 bases of the junction unmatched. In nucleotides, the CDR3 is TGCGCCAGCAGCCAACTGACAGGGGCCGAGCAGTACTTC. It is translated as CASSQLTGAEQYF.

This chain joins TRBV10-1 and TRBJ2-1; D may be TRBD2 (6 bases). CDR1 is WNHNN, CDR2 SYGVQD, per germline (reference sequence). Trimming left V 6 bases short and J 9 bases short, with 15 bases between. The CDR3 runs 13 residues. The chain's CDR3 is CASRDNGGCEQFF. In DNA form, the CDR3 reads TGCGCCAGCAGGGACAACGGGGGATGTGAGCAGTTCTTC.

The chain links TRBV28 to TRBJ1-1, with 11 nucleotides matching TRBD1. Trimming removed 11 bases from V and 4 bases from J; junction bases left unmatched: 18. The CDR3 loop spans 17 amino acids. The germline V gene has CDR1 MDHEN and CDR2 SYDVKM. In nucleotides, the CDR3 is TGTGCCTCGGCAGCCGGGACAGGGGGATCTTTCGGCACTGAAGCTTTCTTT. It encodes CASAAGTGGSFGTEAFF.

The table lists this clone with a few counts. The J gene is TRBJ2-6, the V gene TRBV6-5; 7 bases line up with TRBD1. The V segment lost 6 bases and the J segment 5 bases; nucleotides outside the gene matches: 7. This CDR3 is built from 15 residues. Looked up from germline, CDR1 is MNHEY and CDR2 is SVGAGI. The CDR3 region is CASSRGQVWANVLTF. CDR3 nucleotide sequence: TGTGCCAGCAGCCGCGGACAGGTTTGGGCCAACGTCCTGACTTTC.

The J gene is TRBJ2-3, the V gene TRBV4-1, with 7 positions matching TRBD2. CDR3 size: 15 residues. V lost 0 bases, J lost 8 bases, and 8 bases stayed unmatched. The V gene's germline CDR1 is MGHRA and CDR2 YSYEKL. The chain's CDR3 is CASSQDAWGGGTQYF. CDR3 in DNA: TGCGCCAGCAGCCAAGATGCCTGGGGGGGTGGTACGCAGTATTTT.

V and J are TRBV2 and TRBJ2-2, with D tentatively TRBD1 (8 bases). Trimming removed 6 bases from V and 5 bases from J, with 22 bases in between. Germline V gives CDR1 SNHLY, CDR2 FYNNEI. The CDR3 sequence is 17 residues long. CDR3 DNA: TGTGCCAGCAGGGGGGGGCAGGGGGCATCGTTGACCGGGGAGCTGTTTTTT. As protein: CASRGGQGASLTGELFF.

The CDR3 coding sequence is TGTGCCAGCAATCTAAGCAATCAGCCCCAGCATTTT. This encodes CASNLSNQPQHF. The chain links TRBV2 to TRBJ1-5; D gene unclear. CDR1 is SNHLY and CDR2 is FYNNEI in the germline V gene. Trimming cost V 7 bases and J 1 base, with 5 bases left between them. The length of the CDR3 is 12 residues.

The V call is TRBV29-1, the J call TRBJ2-3; D not resolved. CDR3 size: 10 residues. V was clipped by 5 bases and J by 4 bases, with 4 bases between them. CDR1 is SQVTM and CDR2 is ANQGSEA in the germline V gene. CDR3 in amino acids: CSVLSDTQYF. The CDR3 region has the DNA TGCAGCGTTTTATCAGATACGCAGTATTTT.

V is TRBV13 and J is TRBJ1-1; 8 bases map to TRBD1. The V segment lost 3 bases and the J segment 6 bases; nucleotides outside the gene matches: 12. This CDR3 has 16 amino acids. Germline V lookup: CDR1 PRHDT, CDR2 FYEKMQ (reference sequence). CDR3 residues: CASSLHGTGAIPEAFF. The CDR3 region has the DNA TGTGCCAGCAGCTTGCACGGGACAGGCGCCATCCCTGAAGCTTTCTTT.

The V gene is TRBV4-1, the J gene TRBJ2-7; 12 bases match TRBD2. The germline V gene has CDR1 MGHRA and CDR2 YSYEKL. After removal of 5 bases from V and 1 base from J, the junction contained 9 bases not matched to a gene. The CDR3 runs to 17 residues. The CDR3: CASSAFPTSGSSYEQYF. The CDR3 DNA follows: TGCGCCAGCAGCGCGTTCCCGACTAGCGGGAGTTCCTACGAGCAGTACTTC.

The chain carries TRBV19 and TRBJ1-2; possible D gene TRBD1, 6 bases. The germline V gene has CDR1 LNHDA and CDR2 SQIVND (reference sequence). The CDR3 runs 13 residues. Trimming stripped 3 bases from V and 5 bases from J, with 10 bases between. The CDR3 sequence: CASSIGGWYGYTF. In DNA, the CDR3 is TGTGCCAGTAGTATTGGGGGCTGGTATGGCTACACCTTC.

This chain uses TRBV11-1 with TRBJ2-1, with TRBD2 matching over 15 bases. The CDR3 sequence is 19 residues long. The J segment lost 4 bases and the V segment lost 5 bases, leaving 12 bases of the junction unmatched. Germline V lookup: CDR1 SGHAT, CDR2 FQDESV (reference sequence). CDR3 sequence (DNA): TGTGCCAGCAGCCATTCCGGGACTAGCGGGAGGCGCGATTACAATGAGCAGTTCTTC. Its translation is CASSHSGTSGRRDYNEQFF.

CDR3 residues: CASSLEQREQYF. CDR3 coding DNA: TGTGCCAGCAGCTTAGAGCAGAGGGAGCAGTACTTC. V gene TRBV7-9 combines with J gene TRBJ2-7; D call uncertain. The CDR3 runs to 12 residues. V was pared by 1 base and J by 7 bases, with 8 bases between. Germline assignment: CDR1 SEHNR and CDR2 FQNEAQ (reference sequence). Combining the CDR3 with reference TRBV7-9 and TRBJ2-7 gives the whole variable domain DTGVSQNPRHKITKRGQNVTFRCDPISEHNRLYWYRQTLGQGPEFLTYFQNEAQLEKSRLLSDRFSAERPKGSFSTLEIQRTEQGDSAMYLCASSLEQREQYFGPGTRLTVT.

This clone came up a few times. The rearrangement links TRBV10-3 to TRBJ2-1; 8 bases are shared with TRBD2. Trimming took 7 bases from V and 1 from J; bases not matched to a gene: 12. This CDR3 contains 17 residues. Germline CDR1 and CDR2: ENHRY and SYGVKD. The CDR3 DNA sequence: TGTGCCATCAAAAAAACCTCGGGGGGGATATCCTACAATGAGCAGTTCTTC. Amino acid sequence: CAIKKTSGGISYNEQFF.

This rearrangement joins TRBV7-2 to TRBJ1-2; weak D call: TRBD1 (5 bases). V lost 7 bases and J lost 2, with 20 bases in between. The germline gives CDR1 SGHTA, CDR2 FQGNSA. The CDR3 contains 16 residues. CDR3 protein: CASTPQAAGLNYGYTF. For the CDR3, the DNA is TGTGCCAGCACCCCGCAGGCTGCAGGGCTAAACTATGGCTACACCTTC.

As concerns this clone: One junction end does not reproduce the germline sequence, and a read error may be involved. J is TRBJ2-5 and V is TRBV28; possibly TRBD2 for D (5 bases). Germline values: CDR1 MDHEN, CDR2 SYDVKM. The CDR3 runs 13 residues. This CDR3 is CASSPREKEAQYF. CDR3 nucleotide sequence: TGTGCCAGCAGTCCTCGGGAAAAAGAGGCCCAGTACTTC.